The 5 T cell receptor beta chains given below trace back to one sample, sequenced in a study of technical replicates of blood from a handful of donors. Measured with immunoSEQ multiplex PCR; TCRdb has only the in-frame clones, and not every one. The sample shows 85,000 to 95,000 clones, about 95% of them seen only once. Source material: T cells isolated from PBMCs. The origin of the receptors is a human donor in good health.

The chain is built from TRBV7-9 and TRBJ2-1, with D unresolved. Per germline, CDR1 SEHNR and CDR2 FQNEAQ (reference sequence). There are 18 residues in the CDR3. V was shortened by 5 bases and J by 0 bases, with 20 bases between the two germline ends. CDR3 residues: CASSPNPRSLHSYNEQFF. As DNA, the CDR3 is TGTGCCAGCAGCCCTAACCCTCGTAGCTTACACTCCTACAATGAGCAGTTCTTC.

CDR3 protein: CASESGQGGQPQHF. The DNA of the CDR3 is TGTGCCAGCGAATCGGGACAGGGCGGTCAGCCCCAGCATTTT. V and J are TRBV6-1 and TRBJ1-5, with TRBD1 matching over 9 bases. Germline CDR1 and CDR2: MNHNS and SASEGT. There are 14 residues in the CDR3. Trimming at V came to 8 bases and at J to 6 bases, leaving 8 bases not matched to a gene.

The chain recombines TRBV7-2 with TRBJ2-5; a possible D gene is TRBD2 (6 bases). Trimming cost V 2 bases and J 3 bases, with 13 bases left between them. The CDR3 totals 15 residues. CDR1 SGHTA and CDR2 FQGNSA come from the germline V gene. The CDR3 spells CASSLLGLLKETQYF. Here the CDR3 DNA reads TGTGCCAGCAGCTTACTGGGACTCCTAAAAGAGACCCAGTACTTC.

This chain links TRBV30 with TRBJ1-1; possible D gene TRBD1, 6 bases. CDR1 and CDR2 (germline): GTSNPN, SVGIG (reference sequence). The CDR3 covers 14 residues. Trimming stripped 2 bases from V and 6 bases from J, with 16 bases between. The CDR3 is CAWSRGRGVAEAFF. As DNA, the CDR3 is TGTGCCTGGAGTAGGGGGAGGGGGGTCGCTGAAGCTTTCTTT. The full variable domain, with the rest looked up from reference TRBV30 and TRBJ1-1, is SQTIHQWPATLVQPVGSPLSLECTVEGTSNPNLYWYRQAAGRGLQLLFYSVGIGQISSEVPQNLSASRPQDRQFILSSKKLLLSDSGFYLCAWSRGRGVAEAFFGQGTRLTVV.

The V gene is TRBV28, the J gene TRBJ1-2, with D possibly being TRBD1 (5 bases). Per the germline V gene, CDR1 is MDHEN and CDR2 is SYDVKM. V lost 7 bases to trimming and J lost 2 bases, with 20 bases between them. The CDR3 runs to 16 residues. CDR3 in amino acids: CASTPLGQSANYGYTF. The CDR3 DNA reads TGTGCCAGCACCCCTTTAGGACAATCGGCAAACTATGGCTACACCTTC.